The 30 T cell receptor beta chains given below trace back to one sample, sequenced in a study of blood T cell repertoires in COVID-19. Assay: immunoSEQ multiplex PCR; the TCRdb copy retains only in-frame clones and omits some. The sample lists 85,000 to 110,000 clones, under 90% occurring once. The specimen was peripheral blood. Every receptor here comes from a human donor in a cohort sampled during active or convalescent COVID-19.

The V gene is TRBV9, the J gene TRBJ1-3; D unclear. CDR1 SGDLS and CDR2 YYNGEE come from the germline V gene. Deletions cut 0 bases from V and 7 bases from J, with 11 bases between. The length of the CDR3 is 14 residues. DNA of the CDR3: TGTGCCAGCAGCGTAGCTTGGGGAGGGAACACCATATATTTT. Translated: CASSVAWGGNTIYF.

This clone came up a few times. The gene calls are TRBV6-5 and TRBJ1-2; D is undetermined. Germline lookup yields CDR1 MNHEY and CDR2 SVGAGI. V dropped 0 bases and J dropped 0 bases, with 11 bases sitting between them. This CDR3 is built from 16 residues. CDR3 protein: CASSYSMPSPNYGYTF. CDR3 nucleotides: TGTGCCAGCAGTTACTCGATGCCCAGTCCTAACTATGGCTACACCTTC.

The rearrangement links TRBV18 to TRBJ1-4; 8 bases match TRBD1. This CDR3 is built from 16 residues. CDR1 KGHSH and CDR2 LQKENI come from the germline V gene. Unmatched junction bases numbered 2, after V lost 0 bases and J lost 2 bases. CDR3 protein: CASSPPQGATNEKLFF. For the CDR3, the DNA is TGTGCCAGCTCACCACCCCAGGGGGCTACTAATGAAAAACTGTTTTTT. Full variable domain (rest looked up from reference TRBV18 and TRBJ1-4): NAGVMQNPRHLVRRRGQEARLRCSPMKGHSHVYWYRQLPEEGLKFMVYLQKENIIDESGMPKERFSAEFPKEGPSILRIQQVVRGDSAAYFCASSPPQGATNEKLFFGSGTQLSVL.

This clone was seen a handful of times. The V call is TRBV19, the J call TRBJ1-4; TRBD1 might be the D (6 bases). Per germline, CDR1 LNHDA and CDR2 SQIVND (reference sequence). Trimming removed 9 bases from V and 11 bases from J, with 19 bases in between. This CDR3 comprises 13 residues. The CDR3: CASRGNTGMKLFF. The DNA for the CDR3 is TGTGCCAGCCGAGGAAATACAGGGATGAAACTGTTTTTT.

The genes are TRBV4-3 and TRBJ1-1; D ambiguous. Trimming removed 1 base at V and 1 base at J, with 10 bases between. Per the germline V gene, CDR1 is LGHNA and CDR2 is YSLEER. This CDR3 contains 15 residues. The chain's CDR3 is CASSQALRGNTEAFF. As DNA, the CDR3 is TGCGCCAGCAGCCAAGCGTTGCGGGGGAACACTGAAGCTTTCTTT.

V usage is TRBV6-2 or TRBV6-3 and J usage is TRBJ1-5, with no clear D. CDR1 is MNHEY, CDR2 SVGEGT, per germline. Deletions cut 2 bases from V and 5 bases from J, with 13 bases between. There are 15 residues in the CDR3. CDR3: CASSYSSGGYQPQHF. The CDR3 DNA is TGTGCCAGCAGTTACAGTTCGGGAGGGTATCAGCCCCAGCATTTT.

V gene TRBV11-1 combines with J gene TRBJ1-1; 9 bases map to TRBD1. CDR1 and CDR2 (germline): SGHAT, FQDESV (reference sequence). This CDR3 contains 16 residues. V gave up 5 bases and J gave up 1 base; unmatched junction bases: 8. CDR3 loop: CASSLRTGDANTEAFF. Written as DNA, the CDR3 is TGTGCCAGCAGCCTTCGGACAGGGGACGCGAACACTGAAGCTTTCTTT.

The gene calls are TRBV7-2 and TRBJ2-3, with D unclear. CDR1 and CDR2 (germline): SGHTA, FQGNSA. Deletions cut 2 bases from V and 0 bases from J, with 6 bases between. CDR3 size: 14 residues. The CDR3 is CASSLRSSTDTQYF. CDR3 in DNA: TGTGCCAGCAGCTTACGGTCTAGCACAGATACGCAGTATTTT.

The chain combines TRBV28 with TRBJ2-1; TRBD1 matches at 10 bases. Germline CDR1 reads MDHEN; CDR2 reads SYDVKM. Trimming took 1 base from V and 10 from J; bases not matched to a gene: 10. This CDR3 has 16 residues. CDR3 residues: CASSLLGQGTLREQFF. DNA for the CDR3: TGTGCCAGCAGTTTATTGGGACAGGGGACCCTTAGGGAGCAGTTCTTC.

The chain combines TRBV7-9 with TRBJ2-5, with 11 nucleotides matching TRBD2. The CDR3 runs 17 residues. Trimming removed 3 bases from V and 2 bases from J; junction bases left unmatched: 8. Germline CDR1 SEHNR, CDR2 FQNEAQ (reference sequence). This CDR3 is CASSFRPGLAVQETQYF. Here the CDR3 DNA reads TGTGCCAGCAGCTTTAGGCCGGGACTAGCGGTGCAAGAGACCCAGTACTTC.

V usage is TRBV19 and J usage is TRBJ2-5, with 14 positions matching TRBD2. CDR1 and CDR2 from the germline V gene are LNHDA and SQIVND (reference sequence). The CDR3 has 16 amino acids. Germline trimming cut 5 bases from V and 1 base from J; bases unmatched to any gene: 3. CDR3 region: CASSQGLAGGQETQYF. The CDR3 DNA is TGTGCCAGTAGTCAAGGACTAGCGGGGGGCCAAGAGACCCAGTACTTC.

Written as DNA, the CDR3 is TGTGCCAGCTGCCGCGGGGGGGCCATAGATGAGCAGTTCTTC. Translated: CASCRGGAIDEQFF. The rearrangement joins TRBV6-5 to TRBJ2-1; 9 bases are a match to TRBD2. The CDR3 spans 14 residues. CDR1 is MNHEY, CDR2 SVGAGI, per germline. Trimming cost V 8 bases and J 8 bases; bases outside gene matches: 10.

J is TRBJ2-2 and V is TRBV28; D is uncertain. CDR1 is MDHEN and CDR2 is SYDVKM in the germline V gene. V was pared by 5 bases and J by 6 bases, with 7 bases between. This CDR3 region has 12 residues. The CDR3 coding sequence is TGTGCCAGCAGTCCCCTCTCCGGGGAGCTGTTTTTT. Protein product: CASSPLSGELFF.

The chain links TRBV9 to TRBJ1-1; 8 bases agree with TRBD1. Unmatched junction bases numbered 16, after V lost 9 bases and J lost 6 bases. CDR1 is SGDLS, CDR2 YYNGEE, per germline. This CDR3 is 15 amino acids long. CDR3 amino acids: CANPAPGQGASEAFF. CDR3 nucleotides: TGTGCCAACCCAGCCCCAGGACAGGGCGCCTCTGAAGCTTTCTTT.

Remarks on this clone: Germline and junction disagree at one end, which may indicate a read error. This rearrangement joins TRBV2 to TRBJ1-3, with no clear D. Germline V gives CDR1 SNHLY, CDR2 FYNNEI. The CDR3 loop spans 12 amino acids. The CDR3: CASSGVTSFQDF. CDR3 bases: TGTGCCAGCAGTGGAGTTACCTCCTTCCAAGATTTT.

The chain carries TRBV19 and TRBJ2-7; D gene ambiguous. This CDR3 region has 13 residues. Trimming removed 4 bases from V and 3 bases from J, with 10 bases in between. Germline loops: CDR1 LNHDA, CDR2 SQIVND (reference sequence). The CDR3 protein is CASSTSLHYEQYF. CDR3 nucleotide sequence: TGTGCCAGTAGTACGTCGTTACACTACGAGCAGTACTTC.

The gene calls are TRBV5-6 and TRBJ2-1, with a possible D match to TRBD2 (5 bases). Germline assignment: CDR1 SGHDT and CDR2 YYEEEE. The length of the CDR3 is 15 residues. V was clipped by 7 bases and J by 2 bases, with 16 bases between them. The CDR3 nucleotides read TGTGCCAGCGGGAGCTCGCTTCGCCCCTACAATGAGCAGTTCTTC. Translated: CASGSSLRPYNEQFF.

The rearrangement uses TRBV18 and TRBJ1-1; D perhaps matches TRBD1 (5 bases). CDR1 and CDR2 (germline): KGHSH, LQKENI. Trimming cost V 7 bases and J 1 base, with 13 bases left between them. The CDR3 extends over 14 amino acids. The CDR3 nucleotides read TGTGCCAGCTTCGGCGGGGGAAAGAACACTGAAGCTTTCTTT. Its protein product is CASFGGGKNTEAFF.

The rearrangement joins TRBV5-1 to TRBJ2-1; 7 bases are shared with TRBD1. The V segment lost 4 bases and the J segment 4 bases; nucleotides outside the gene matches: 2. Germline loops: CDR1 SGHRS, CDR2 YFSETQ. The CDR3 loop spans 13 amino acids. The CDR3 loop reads CASSATGYNEQFF. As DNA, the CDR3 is TGCGCCAGCAGCGCGACAGGGTACAATGAGCAGTTCTTC. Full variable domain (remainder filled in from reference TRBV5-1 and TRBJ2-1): KAGVTQTPRYLIKTRGQQVTLSCSPISGHRSVSWYQQTPGQGLQFLFEYFSETQRNKGNFPGRFSGRQFSNSRSEMNVSTLELGDSALYLCASSATGYNEQFFGPGTRLTVL.

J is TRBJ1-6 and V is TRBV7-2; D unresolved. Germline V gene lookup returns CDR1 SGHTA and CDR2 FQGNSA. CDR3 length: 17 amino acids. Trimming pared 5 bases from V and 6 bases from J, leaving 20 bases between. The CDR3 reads CASSQPRGPGGNSPLHF. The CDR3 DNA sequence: TGTGCCAGCAGCCAACCCCGAGGGCCCGGCGGTAATTCACCCCTCCACTTT.

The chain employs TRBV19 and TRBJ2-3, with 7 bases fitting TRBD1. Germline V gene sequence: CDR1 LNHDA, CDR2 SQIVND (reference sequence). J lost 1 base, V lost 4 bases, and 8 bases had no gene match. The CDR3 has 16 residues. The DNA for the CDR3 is TGTGCCAGTAGTAAACAACAGGGGAGCGGCACAGATACGCAGTATTTT. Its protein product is CASSKQQGSGTDTQYF.

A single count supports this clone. The CDR3 sequence: CASSTQGQGNSPLHF. CDR3 coding DNA: TGTGCCAGCAGTACCCAGGGACAGGGTAATTCACCCCTCCACTTT. The gene calls are TRBV6-5 and TRBJ1-6; 9 bases line up with TRBD1. Per the germline V gene, CDR1 is MNHEY and CDR2 is SVGAGI. The CDR3 is 15 residues long. With 5 bases clipped from V and 6 bases from J, the junction kept 5 bases outside the gene matches.

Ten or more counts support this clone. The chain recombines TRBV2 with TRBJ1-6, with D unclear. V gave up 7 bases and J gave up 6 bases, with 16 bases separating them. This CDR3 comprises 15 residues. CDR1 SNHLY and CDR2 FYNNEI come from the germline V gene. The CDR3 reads CASKVKPTGNSPLHF. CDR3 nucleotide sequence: TGTGCCAGCAAGGTAAAGCCAACGGGTAATTCACCCCTCCACTTT. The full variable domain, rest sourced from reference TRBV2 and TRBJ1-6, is EPEVTQTPSHQVTQMGQEVILRCVPISNHLYFYWYRQILGQKVEFLVSFYNNEISEKSEIFDDQFSVERPDGSNFTLKIRSTKLEDSAMYFCASKVKPTGNSPLHFGNGTRLTVT.

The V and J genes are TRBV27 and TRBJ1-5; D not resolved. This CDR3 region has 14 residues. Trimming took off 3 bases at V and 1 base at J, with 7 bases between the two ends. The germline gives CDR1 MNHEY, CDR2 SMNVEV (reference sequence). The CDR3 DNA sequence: TGTGCCAGCAGTTTTGGGAGGAGCAATCAGCCCCAGCATTTT. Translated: CASSFGRSNQPQHF.

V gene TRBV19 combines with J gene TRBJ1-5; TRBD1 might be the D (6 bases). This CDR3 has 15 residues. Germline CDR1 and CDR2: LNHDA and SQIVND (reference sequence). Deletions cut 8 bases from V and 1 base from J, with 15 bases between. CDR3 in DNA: TGTGCCAGTGGTTACGCGGGGGCGAGCAATCAGCCCCAGCATTTT. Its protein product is CASGYAGASNQPQHF.

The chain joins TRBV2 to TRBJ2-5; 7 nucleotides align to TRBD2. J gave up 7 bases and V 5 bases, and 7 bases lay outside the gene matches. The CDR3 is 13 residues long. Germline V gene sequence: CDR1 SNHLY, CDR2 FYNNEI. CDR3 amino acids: CASSSGLPVTQYF. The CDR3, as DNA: TGTGCCAGCAGTTCGGGACTACCCGTGACCCAGTACTTC. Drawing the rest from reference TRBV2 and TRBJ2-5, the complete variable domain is EPEVTQTPSHQVTQMGQEVILRCVPISNHLYFYWYRQILGQKVEFLVSFYNNEISEKSEIFDDQFSVERPDGSNFTLKIRSTKLEDSAMYFCASSSGLPVTQYFGPGTRLLVL.

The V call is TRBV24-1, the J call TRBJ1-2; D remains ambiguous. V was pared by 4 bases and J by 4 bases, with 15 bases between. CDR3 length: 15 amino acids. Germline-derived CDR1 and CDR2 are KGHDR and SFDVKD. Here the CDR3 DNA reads TGTGCCACCAGTGACACTGCGGCGGGTAGCTATGGCTACACCTTC. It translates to CATSDTAAGSYGYTF.

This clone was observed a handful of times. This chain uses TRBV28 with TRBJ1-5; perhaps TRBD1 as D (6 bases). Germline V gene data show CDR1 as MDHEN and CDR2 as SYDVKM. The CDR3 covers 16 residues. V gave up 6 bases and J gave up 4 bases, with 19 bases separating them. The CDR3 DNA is TGTGCCAGCAGCTTACCGGGGGGGGGCGGTAATCAGCCCCAGCATTTT. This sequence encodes CASSLPGGGGNQPQHF.

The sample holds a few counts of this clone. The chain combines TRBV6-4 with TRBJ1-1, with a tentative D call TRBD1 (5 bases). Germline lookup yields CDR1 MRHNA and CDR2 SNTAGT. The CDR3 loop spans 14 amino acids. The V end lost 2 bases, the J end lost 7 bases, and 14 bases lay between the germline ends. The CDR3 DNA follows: TGTGCCAGCAGTGACCGGGCAGGGATAGGTGAAGCTTTCTTT. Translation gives CASSDRAGIGEAFF.

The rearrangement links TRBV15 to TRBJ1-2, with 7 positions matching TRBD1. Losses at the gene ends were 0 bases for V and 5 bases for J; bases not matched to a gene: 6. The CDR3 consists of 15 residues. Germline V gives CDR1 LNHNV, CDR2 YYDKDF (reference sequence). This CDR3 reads CATSRERGPTYGYTF. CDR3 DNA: TGTGCCACCAGCAGAGAGAGGGGGCCGACTTATGGCTACACCTTC.